This T cell receptor (beta chain) is drawn from a study of immune cell composition in non-small cell lung cancer. TCRdb's table, derived via immunoSEQ multiplex PCR, lists solely in-frame clones and lacks some. The table lists about 2,000 clones, just under 75% of them singletons. The CDR3 spans 16 residues. V was pared by 0 bases and J by 1 base, with 11 bases between. The germline V gene has CDR1 MGHRA and CDR2 YSYEKL. The chain is built from TRBV4-1 and TRBJ2-3, with TRBD1 as a possible D gene (5 bases). This TCR was sampled from a human donor with non-small cell lung cancer. Source material: lung tumor tissue. For the CDR3, the DNA is TGCGCCAGCAGCCAAGATTTAGGGGAAGGCACAGATACGCAGTATTTT. Translation gives CASSQDLGEGTDTQYF.